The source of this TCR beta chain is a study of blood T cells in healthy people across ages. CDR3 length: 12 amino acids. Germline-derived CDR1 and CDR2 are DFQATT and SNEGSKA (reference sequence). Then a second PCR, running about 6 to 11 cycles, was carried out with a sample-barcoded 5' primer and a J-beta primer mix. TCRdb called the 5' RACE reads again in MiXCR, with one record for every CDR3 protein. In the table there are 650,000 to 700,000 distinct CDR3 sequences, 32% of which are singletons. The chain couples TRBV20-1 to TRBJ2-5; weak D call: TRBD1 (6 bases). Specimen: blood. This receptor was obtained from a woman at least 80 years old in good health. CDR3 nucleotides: TGCAGCATCGAGAGGGGGTCAGAGACCCAGTACTTC. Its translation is CSIERGSETQYF.